This TCR beta chain derives from a study of OX40 agonist ivuxolimab in advanced cancers. Overall study results and limits: By week 6 at 0.1 to 3.0 mg/kg, blood CD4+ and CD8+ T cells had expanded clonally.

The protocol was immunoSEQ multiplex PCR, while the TCRdb copy is restricted to in-frame clones and leaves out a portion. The table lists approximately 31,000 clones, 70% to 90% of them singletons. On cycle 4 day 1 and cycle 7 day 1, as well as at baseline, blood was sampled. The CDR3 consists of 13 residues. The V end lost 5 bases, the J end lost 7 bases, and 12 bases lay between the germline ends. Germline CDR1 and CDR2: MDHEN and SYDVKM. On this clone itself: Its specificity is not known.

V usage is TRBV28 and J usage is TRBJ1-5; D might be TRBD1 (5 bases). Sequencing used CD4+ or CD8+ T cells sorted from blood, obtained in a trial of the OX40 agonist ivuxolimab. The TCR sequence derives from an adult with an advanced solid tumor such as melanoma, head and neck, liver or kidney cancer. CDR3 sequence reads: CASSDLGGQPQHF. The CDR3 DNA follows: TGTGCCAGCAGTGACCTCGGGGGACAGCCCCAGCATTTT. The full variable domain, rest sourced from reference TRBV28 and TRBJ1-5, is DVKVTQSSRYLVKRTGEKVFLECVQDMDHENMFWYRQDPGLGLRLIYFSYDVKMKEKGDIPEGYSVSREKKERFSLILESASTNQTSMYLCASSDLGGQPQHFGDGTRLSIL.